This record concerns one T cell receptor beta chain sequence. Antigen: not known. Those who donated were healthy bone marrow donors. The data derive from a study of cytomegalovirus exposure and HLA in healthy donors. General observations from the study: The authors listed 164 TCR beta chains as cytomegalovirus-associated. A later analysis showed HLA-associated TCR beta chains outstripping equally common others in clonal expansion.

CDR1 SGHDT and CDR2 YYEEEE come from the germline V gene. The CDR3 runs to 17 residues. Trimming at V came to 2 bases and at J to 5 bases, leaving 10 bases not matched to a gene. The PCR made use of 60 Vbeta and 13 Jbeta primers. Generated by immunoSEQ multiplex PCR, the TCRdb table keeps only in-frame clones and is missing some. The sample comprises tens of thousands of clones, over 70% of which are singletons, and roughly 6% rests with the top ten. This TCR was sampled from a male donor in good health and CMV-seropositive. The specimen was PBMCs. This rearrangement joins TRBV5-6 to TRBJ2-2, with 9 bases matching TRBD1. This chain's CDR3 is CASSFTTGGLGTGELFF. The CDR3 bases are TGTGCCAGCAGCTTTACCACAGGGGGCTTGGGGACCGGGGAGCTGTTTTTT. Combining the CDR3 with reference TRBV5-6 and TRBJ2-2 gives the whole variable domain DAGVTQSPTHLIKTRGQQVTLRCSPKSGHDTVSWYQQALGQGPQFIFQYYEEEERQRGNFPDRFSGHQFPNYSSELNVNALLLGDSALYLCASSFTTGGLGTGELFFGEGSRLTVL.